The 2 T cell receptor beta chains given below trace back to one sample, sequenced in a study of shared clonotypes between healthy human individuals. Naive CD8 cells, CD45RO-negative and positively selected for CCR7, excluded terminally differentiated effector memory CD45RA+ cells. Some clones are missing from TCRdb's copy, which holds only in-frame ones; the method was immunoSEQ multiplex PCR. The sample comprises millions of clones, about 92% of which are singletons, and roughly 1.7% rests with the top ten. Sequenced material: naive CD8+ T cells from PBMCs. These receptors came from a man aged 18 to 29 in good health. Some clones in this sample may be carry-over from other donors' samples.

The chain has TRBV27 and TRBJ2-5, with TRBD2 matching 11 bases. The CDR3 has 17 residues. The germline V gene has CDR1 MNHEY and CDR2 SMNVEV (reference sequence). With 5 bases clipped from V and 5 bases from J, the junction kept 13 bases outside the gene matches. In DNA form, the CDR3 reads TGTGCCAGCAGTATGCTTCTAGCGGGAGGACCCCAGGAGACCCAGTACTTC. Translated, it gives CASSMLLAGGPQETQYF.

The chain combines TRBV27 with TRBJ2-7; TRBD2 matches at 7 bases. The CDR3 runs 14 residues. Looked up from germline, CDR1 is MNHEY and CDR2 is SMNVEV (reference sequence). Unmatched junction bases numbered 10, after V lost 8 bases and J lost 3 bases. The chain's CDR3 is CASRPPAGRYEQYF. The CDR3 bases are TGTGCCAGCCGCCCCCCAGCGGGACGCTACGAGCAGTACTTC.